A selection of T cell receptor beta chains follows, all from one sample in a study of identical twins. Each CDR3 protein is one row after TCRdb ran MiXCR on the 5' RACE reads. The sample gives around 340,000 distinct CDR3 sequences, approximately 9.1% of which show up once; roughly 8.7% is in the top ten. Sequenced material: naive T cells sorted from blood. These receptors came from a woman in her forties or fifties in good health. Both conserved end residues are part of each CDR3. A D gene is named only where the DNA matches it firmly. Part of the rows lack a size; the others show once, few, many or a class for expanded clones.

TRBJ2-7 TRBV2 13 few - TGTGCCAGCAGCGAACTAAAGGGGTACGAGCAGTACTTC CASSELKGYEQYF
TRBJ2-1 TRBV28 11 many - TGTGCCACCCTGGAGAACAATGAGCAGTTCTTC CATLENNEQFF
TRBJ2-3 TRBV11-3 17 few TRBD2 TGTGCCAGCAGCCGACGGTCAGCGGGAGTTAGCACAGATACGCAGTATTTT CASSRRSAGVSTDTQYF
TRBJ1-2 TRBV12-3/TRBV12-4 14 few - TGTGCCAGCAGACCCAATGGGCGCTCCTATGGCTACACCTTC CASRPNGRSYGYTF
TRBJ1-1 TRBV6-6 14 many - TGTGCCAGCAGCCCCCTGGGAGGGAACACTGAAGCTTTCTTT CASSPLGGNTEAFF
TRBJ2-7 TRBV12-3/TRBV12-4 16 many - TGTGCCAGCAGTTTTAAAGGACACCCTCTTCCCTACGAGCAGTACTTC CASSFKGHPLPYEQYF
TRBJ2-3 TRBV9 15 - - TGTGCCAGCAGCGGCCGGGACGGGAGCACAGATACGCAGTATTTT CASSGRDGSTDTQYF
TRBJ1-5 TRBV28 14 few - TGTGCCAGCAGTCACCGGGACGGTGATCAGCCCCAGCATTTT CASSHRDGDQPQHF
TRBJ2-1 TRBV12-3/TRBV12-4 16 many - TGTGCCAGCACCCAATCTAGAGGGGGTTCCTACAATGAGCAGTTCTTC CASTQSRGGSYNEQFF
TRBJ2-5 TRBV20-1 14 - - TGCAGTGCTAGAGATCGGATAGCGCAAGAGACCCAGTACTTC CSARDRIAQETQYF
TRBJ2-3 TRBV5-1 16 few TRBD1 TGCGCCAGCAGCTTGGAGGGGGCCCCTAGCACAGATACGCAGTATTTT CASSLEGAPSTDTQYF
TRBJ1-3 TRBV4-1 15 many - TGCGCCAGCAGCCAAGAAGGTAGCTCTGGAAACACCATATATTTT CASSQEGSSGNTIYF
TRBJ1-3 TRBV18 16 few - TGTGCCAGCTCACCATTAACAGTTGACTCTGGAAACACCATATATTTT CASSPLTVDSGNTIYF
TRBJ1-1 TRBV3-1 15 few - TGTGCCAGCAGCCGAGCGGGCTGGGGTGGCGCTGAAGCTTTCTTT CASSRAGWGGAEAFF
TRBJ2-7 TRBV15 10 many - TGTGCCACCGTATTCCACGAGCAGTACTTC CATVFHEQYF
TRBJ2-7 TRBV27 13 few - TGTGCCAGCAGTTTCGGGCCCCTCTACGAGCAGTACTTC CASSFGPLYEQYF
TRBJ2-1 TRBV12-3/TRBV12-4 16 - - TGTGCCAGCAGTAGCCACCCGGCCGCTCGACAGAATGAGCAGTTCTTC CASSSHPAARQNEQFF
TRBJ2-7 TRBV21-1 14 many - TGTGCCAGCAGCAAGGGGGTAAGCTCCTACGAGCAGTACTTC CASSKGVSSYEQYF
TRBJ2-1 TRBV5-1 15 - - TGCGCCAGCAGCTTGGACAGGGTTCTTTACAATGAGCAGTTCTTC CASSLDRVLYNEQFF
TRBJ2-1 TRBV6-5 13 many - TGTGCCAGCAGCCTCTTGACTAGAGGAGAGCAGTTCTTC CASSLLTRGEQFF
TRBJ2-2 TRBV24-1 16 - - TGTGCCACCAGTGATCGGGGAAGCGGGCACACCGGGGAGCTGTTTTTT CATSDRGSGHTGELFF
TRBJ1-2 TRBV12-3/TRBV12-4 12 many - TGTGCCAGCAGTTCCACAGGGCAGGGCTACACCTTC CASSSTGQGYTF
TRBJ2-7 TRBV4-1 13 - - TGCGCCAGCAGGGGAGCGGACATCTACGAGCAGTACTTC CASRGADIYEQYF
TRBJ1-4 TRBV4-1 14 - TRBD1 TGCGCCAGCAGCCAGGGGGACAGGGTTGAAAAACTGTTTTTT CASSQGDRVEKLFF
TRBJ2-3 TRBV11-1 17 - TRBD2 TGTGCCAGCAGCCGTTGGGGGACTAGCGCCAAGGGGGATACGCAGTATTTT CASSRWGTSAKGDTQYF
TRBJ2-6 TRBV7-3 17 - - TGTGCCAGCAGCTTACGAGAGGGTGGGTCTGGGGCCAACGTCCTGACTTTC CASSLREGGSGANVLTF
TRBJ2-1 TRBV20-1 12 many - TGCAGTGCTAGGGACTGGTACAATGAGCAGTTCTTC CSARDWYNEQFF
TRBJ1-1 TRBV20-1 12 many - TGCAGTGCTAGAGCCCCGGACAGAAAAGCTTTCTTT CSARAPDRKAFF
TRBJ1-1 TRBV6-1 12 - - TGTGCCAGCATTATTGGCTCAAGTGAAGCTTTCTTT CASIIGSSEAFF
TRBJ2-3 TRBV10-3 15 - TRBD2 TGTGCCATCAGCTTGGGACTAGCTGGCACAGATACGCAGTATTTT CAISLGLAGTDTQYF
TRBJ2-1 TRBV3-1 16 few TRBD2 TGTGCCAGCAGCCAAGATCCAGCGGGAGGGCCCGATGAGCAGTTCTTC CASSQDPAGGPDEQFF
TRBJ2-7 TRBV12-3/TRBV12-4 16 - TRBD1 TGTGCCAGCAGTTTGATATTGGCAGGGGGTTGGTACGAGCAGTACTTC CASSLILAGGWYEQYF
TRBJ1-1 TRBV5-1 16 - TRBD1 TGCGCCAGCAGCCGGGGACAGGGAAATAGGGACACTGAAGCTTTCTTT CASSRGQGNRDTEAFF
TRBJ2-5 TRBV20-1 14 few - TGCAGTGCCTCGGTTCAGGGTAATTGGGAGACCCAGTACTTC CSASVQGNWETQYF
TRBJ2-1 TRBV20-1 11 - - TGCAGTGCTAGAGCGACTTTTGAGCAGTTCTTC CSARATFEQFF
TRBJ1-5 TRBV10-3 14 - TRBD1 TGTGCCATCAGCCGGACAGGCCCCAATCAGCCCCAGCATTTT CAISRTGPNQPQHF
TRBJ1-2 TRBV4-1 16 - - TGCGCCAGCAGCCTAAAAACTGGCCCACCCAACTATGGCTACACCTTC CASSLKTGPPNYGYTF
TRBJ2-4 TRBV12-3/TRBV12-4 16 few - TGTGCCAGCAGACCGGGACTCCGATTAGCCAAAAACATTCAGTACTTC CASRPGLRLAKNIQYF
TRBJ2-3 TRBV10-3 13 many - TGTGCCATCATGTCAGGGGCATCGGATACGCAGTATTTT CAIMSGASDTQYF
TRBJ2-6 TRBV4-1 17 few - TGCGCCAGCAGCCAACGGGGGGCCTTAAATGGGGCCAACGTCCTGACTTTC CASSQRGALNGANVLTF
TRBJ2-3 TRBV7-9 16 few TRBD2 TGTGCCAGCAGCCCAGTAGCGGGAGGGCCATCAGATACGCAGTATTTT CASSPVAGGPSDTQYF
TRBJ2-1 TRBV14 12 - - TGTGCCAGCCAGGGTATTCTAAATGAGCAGTTCTTC CASQGILNEQFF
TRBJ2-3 TRBV12-3/TRBV12-4 13 - - TGTGCCAGCAGTCGGCCCCAAGGAGATACGCAGTATTTT CASSRPQGDTQYF
TRBJ1-5 TRBV2 15 many TRBD1 TGTGCCAGCAGGGGGACAGGAGGATGGCGTCAGCCCCAGCATTTT CASRGTGGWRQPQHF
TRBJ1-1 TRBV2 13 few - TGTGCCAGCAGTGACATTTTGAACACTGAAGCTTTCTTT CASSDILNTEAFF
TRBJ2-3 TRBV12-3/TRBV12-4 17 - TRBD1 TGTGCCAGCAGTTTGTCGGCGCCGGGACAGGTGACAGATACGCAGTATTTT CASSLSAPGQVTDTQYF
TRBJ1-1 TRBV27 15 many - TGTGCCAGCAGTTTATTGCCAGGGATGAACACTGAAGCTTTCTTT CASSLLPGMNTEAFF
TRBJ2-1 TRBV12-3/TRBV12-4 12 few TRBD2 TGTGCCAGCAGCAGACGGACTAGCGGGACCCGATTC CASSRRTSGTRF
TRBJ2-3 TRBV5-1 15 few - TGCGCCAGCAGCCTGCACAGGGGGAGGGCAGATACGCAGTATTTT CASSLHRGRADTQYF
TRBJ2-3 TRBV13 16 - - TGTGCCAGCAGCTTATTCGAGGGGTCCAGCACAGATACGCAGTATTTT CASSLFEGSSTDTQYF
TRBJ2-3 TRBV5-5 16 - - TGTGCCAGCAGCTTGGGGTGGGGTTCTGGCGCAGATACGCAGTATTTT CASSLGWGSGADTQYF
TRBJ2-5 TRBV27 13 - - TGTGCCAGCAGCCCCGGAGGGTCAAAGACCCAGTACTTC CASSPGGSKTQYF
TRBJ1-3 TRBV6-6 16 few - TGTGCCAGCAGTTACTCCCGGGAGGGACCTGGAAACACCATATATTTT CASSYSREGPGNTIYF
TRBJ2-3 TRBV2 15 many - TGTGCCAGCAGTGAAGGATTAGGGGCCCCAGATACGCAGTATTTT CASSEGLGAPDTQYF
TRBJ2-7 TRBV27 16 few TRBD2 TGTGCCAGCAGTCCCTCATTTAGCGGGAGGGCCCACGAGCAGTACTTC CASSPSFSGRAHEQYF